This is a list of T cell receptor beta chains from one sample in a study of T cells in Graves' hyperthyroidism and ophthalmopathy. TCRdb redid the calling of the multiplex PCR reads with MiXCR, one entry per CDR3 protein. The top ten hold less than 4.5% of the sample, which has fewer than 700,000 distinct CDR3 sequences, about 16% seen once. Sequencing used blood. The receptor source for this set is a woman aged 25-40 years with Graves' hyperthyroidism. Both conserved end residues are part of each CDR3. Size values are once, few and many counts, or a class for expanded clones, and some rows have none.

V gene: TRBV20-1; J gene: TRBJ2-7; clone size: NA; CDR3 protein: CSAISGNSYEQYF
V gene: TRBV20-1; J gene: TRBJ2-3; clone size: many; CDR3 protein: CSARVGASTNTQYF
V gene: TRBV20-1; J gene: TRBJ2-5; clone size: few; CDR3 protein: CSARGGVAGLQETQYF
V gene: TRBV20-1; J gene: TRBJ1-4; clone size: NA; CDR3 protein: CSAIGADRRATNEKLFF
V gene: TRBV29-1; J gene: TRBJ2-3; clone size: NA; CDR3 protein: CSVAVGARGDTQYF
V gene: TRBV5-1; J gene: TRBJ2-7; clone size: many; CDR3 protein: CASTLFGSSGVEQYF
V gene: TRBV28; J gene: TRBJ2-2; clone size: many; CDR3 protein: CASSSPNIRSSNTGELFF
V gene: TRBV29-1; J gene: TRBJ1-2; clone size: few; CDR3 protein: CSVEDPPYGYTF
V gene: TRBV6-5; J gene: TRBJ2-7; clone size: many; CDR3 protein: CASSYSTGYEQYF
V gene: TRBV7-2; J gene: TRBJ2-7; clone size: many; CDR3 protein: CASRRGYEQYF
V gene: TRBV12-3/TRBV12-4; J gene: TRBJ2-7; clone size: many; CDR3 protein: CASSPSPGQSYEQYF
V gene: TRBV19; J gene: TRBJ2-7; clone size: NA; CDR3 protein: CASSPTDRVDYEQYF
V gene: TRBV4-2; J gene: TRBJ1-1; clone size: few; CDR3 protein: CASSQDWQLNTEAFF
V gene: TRBV18; J gene: TRBJ2-5; clone size: many; CDR3 protein: CASSPGSDHQETQYF
V gene: TRBV7-3; J gene: TRBJ2-1; clone size: few; CDR3 protein: CASSFTICYRSYTYNEQFF
V gene: TRBV2; J gene: TRBJ1-2; clone size: many; CDR3 protein: CASSLGQGLFGYTF
V gene: TRBV30; J gene: TRBJ2-1; clone size: many; CDR3 protein: CAWSVKAGVNEQFF
V gene: TRBV28; J gene: TRBJ1-2; clone size: many; CDR3 protein: CASTPGRRPFYGYTF
V gene: TRBV10-1; J gene: TRBJ1-2; clone size: once; CDR3 protein: CASSGSRDRGSLVHYGYTF
V gene: TRBV7-2; J gene: TRBJ1-1; clone size: many; CDR3 protein: CASSLDRTNTEAFF
V gene: TRBV3-1; J gene: TRBJ2-5; clone size: many; CDR3 protein: CASSQRESRQETQYF
V gene: TRBV15; J gene: TRBJ2-1; clone size: NA; CDR3 protein: CATSRDSWDSNSYNEQFF
V gene: TRBV12-3/TRBV12-4; J gene: TRBJ1-5; clone size: many; CDR3 protein: CASSTDYQPQHF
V gene: TRBV11-2; J gene: TRBJ1-1; clone size: many; CDR3 protein: CASSFWAGTNTEAFF
V gene: TRBV6-1; J gene: TRBJ2-5; clone size: few; CDR3 protein: CASSQRAGETQYF
V gene: TRBV30; J gene: TRBJ2-3; clone size: many; CDR3 protein: CAWSGTSGRSTDTQYF
V gene: TRBV12-3/TRBV12-4; J gene: TRBJ2-3; clone size: many; CDR3 protein: CASKGSENTDTQYF
V gene: TRBV28; J gene: TRBJ1-2; clone size: many; CDR3 protein: CASRQPSGRAGYGYTF
V gene: TRBV3-1; J gene: TRBJ2-1; clone size: many; CDR3 protein: CASSQGLAGSRQFF
V gene: TRBV28; J gene: TRBJ1-5; clone size: many; CDR3 protein: CASSLYGGRNQPQHF
V gene: TRBV28; J gene: TRBJ1-4; clone size: NA; CDR3 protein: CASRPSTASTNEKLFF
V gene: TRBV12-3/TRBV12-4; J gene: TRBJ2-7; clone size: many; CDR3 protein: CASSAQLGTDSEVQYF
V gene: TRBV2; J gene: TRBJ2-3; clone size: many; CDR3 protein: CASSSTGERLAGAVDTQYF
V gene: TRBV12-3/TRBV12-4; J gene: TRBJ2-1; clone size: once; CDR3 protein: CASSPSNLRFWTRREHEQFF
V gene: TRBV7-2; J gene: TRBJ2-5; clone size: many; CDR3 protein: CASSRSGNQETQYF
V gene: TRBV7-2; J gene: TRBJ1-2; clone size: many; CDR3 protein: CASSLGTGVDYGYTF
V gene: TRBV4-3; J gene: TRBJ2-7; clone size: NA; CDR3 protein: CASSQDQDSLYEQYF
V gene: TRBV6-2/TRBV6-3; J gene: TRBJ2-2; clone size: NA; CDR3 protein: CASSKRRPGELFF
V gene: TRBV20-1; J gene: TRBJ2-1; clone size: NA; CDR3 protein: CSARVSGGLRYNEQFF
V gene: TRBV19; J gene: TRBJ1-1; clone size: few; CDR3 protein: CASIPGRGGTRNTEAFF
V gene: TRBV3-1; J gene: TRBJ2-3; clone size: many; CDR3 protein: CASSFGQGADTQYF
V gene: TRBV28; J gene: TRBJ2-3; clone size: many; CDR3 protein: CASSFNVQQGQNTQYF
V gene: TRBV20-1; J gene: TRBJ1-3; clone size: few; CDR3 protein: CSARDPSRGPGNTIYF
V gene: TRBV12-5; J gene: TRBJ1-1; clone size: NA; CDR3 protein: CASGYWTGRMNTEAFF
V gene: TRBV30; J gene: TRBJ1-2; clone size: many; CDR3 protein: CAWRRQGESYGYTF
V gene: TRBV29-1; J gene: TRBJ1-2; clone size: NA; CDR3 protein: CSVESRGHGYTF
V gene: TRBV11-2; J gene: TRBJ2-1; clone size: many; CDR3 protein: CASSATLADRTNNEQFF
V gene: TRBV12-3/TRBV12-4; J gene: TRBJ2-7; clone size: many; CDR3 protein: CASSFQGLAGRYEQYF
V gene: TRBV6-1; J gene: TRBJ1-5; clone size: few; CDR3 protein: CASSPNPTTSNQPQHF